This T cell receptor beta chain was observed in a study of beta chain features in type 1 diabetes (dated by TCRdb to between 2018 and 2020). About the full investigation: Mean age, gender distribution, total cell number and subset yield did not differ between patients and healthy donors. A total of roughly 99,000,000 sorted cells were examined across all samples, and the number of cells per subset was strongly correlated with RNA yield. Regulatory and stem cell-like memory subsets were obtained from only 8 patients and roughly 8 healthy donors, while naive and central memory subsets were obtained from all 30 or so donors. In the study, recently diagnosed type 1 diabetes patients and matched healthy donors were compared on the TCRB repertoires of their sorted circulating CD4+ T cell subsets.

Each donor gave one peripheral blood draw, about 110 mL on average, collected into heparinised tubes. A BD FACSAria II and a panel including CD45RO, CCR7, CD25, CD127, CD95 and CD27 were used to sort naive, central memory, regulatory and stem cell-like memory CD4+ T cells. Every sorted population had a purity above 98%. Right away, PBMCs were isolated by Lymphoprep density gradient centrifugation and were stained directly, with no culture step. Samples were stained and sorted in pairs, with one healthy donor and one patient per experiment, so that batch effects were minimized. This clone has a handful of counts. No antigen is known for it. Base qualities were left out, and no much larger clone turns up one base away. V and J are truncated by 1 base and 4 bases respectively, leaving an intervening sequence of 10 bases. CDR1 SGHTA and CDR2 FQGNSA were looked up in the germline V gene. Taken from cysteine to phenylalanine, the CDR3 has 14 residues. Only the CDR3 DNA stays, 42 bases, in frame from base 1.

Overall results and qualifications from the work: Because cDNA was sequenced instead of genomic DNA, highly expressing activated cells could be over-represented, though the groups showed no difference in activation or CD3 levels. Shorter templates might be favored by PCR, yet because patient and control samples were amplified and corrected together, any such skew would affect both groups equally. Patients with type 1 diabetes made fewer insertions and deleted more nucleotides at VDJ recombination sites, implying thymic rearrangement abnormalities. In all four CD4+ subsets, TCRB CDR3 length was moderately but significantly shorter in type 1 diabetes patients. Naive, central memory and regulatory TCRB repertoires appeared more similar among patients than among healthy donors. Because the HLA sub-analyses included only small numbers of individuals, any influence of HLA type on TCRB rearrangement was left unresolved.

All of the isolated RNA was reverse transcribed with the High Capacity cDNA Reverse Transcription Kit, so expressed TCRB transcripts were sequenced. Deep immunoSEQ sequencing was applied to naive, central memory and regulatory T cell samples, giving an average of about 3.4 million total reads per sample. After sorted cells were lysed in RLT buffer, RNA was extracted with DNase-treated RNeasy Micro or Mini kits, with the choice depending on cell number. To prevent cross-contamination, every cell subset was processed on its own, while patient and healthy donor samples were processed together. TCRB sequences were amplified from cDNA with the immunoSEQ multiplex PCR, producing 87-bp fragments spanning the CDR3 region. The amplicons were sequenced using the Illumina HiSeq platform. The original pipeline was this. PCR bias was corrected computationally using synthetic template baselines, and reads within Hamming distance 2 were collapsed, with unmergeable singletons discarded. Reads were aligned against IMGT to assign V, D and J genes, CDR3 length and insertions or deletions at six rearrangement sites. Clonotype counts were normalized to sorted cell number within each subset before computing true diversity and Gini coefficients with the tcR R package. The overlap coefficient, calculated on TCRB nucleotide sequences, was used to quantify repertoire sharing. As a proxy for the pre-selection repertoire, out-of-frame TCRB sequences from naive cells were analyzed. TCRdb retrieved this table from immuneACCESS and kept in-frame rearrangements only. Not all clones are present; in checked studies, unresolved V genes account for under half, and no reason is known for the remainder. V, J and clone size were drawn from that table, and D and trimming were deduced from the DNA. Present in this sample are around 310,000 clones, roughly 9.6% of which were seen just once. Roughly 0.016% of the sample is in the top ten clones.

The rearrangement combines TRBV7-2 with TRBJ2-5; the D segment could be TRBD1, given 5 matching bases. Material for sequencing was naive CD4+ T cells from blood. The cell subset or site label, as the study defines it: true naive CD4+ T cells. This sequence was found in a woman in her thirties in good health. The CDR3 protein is CASSLGGSGETQYF. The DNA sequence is TGTGCCAGCAGCTTAGGGGGCTCGGGAGAGACCCAGTACTTC.